These T cell receptor beta chains were read from a single sample in a study of patients and donors after allogeneic stem cell transplantation. TCRdb re-called the RT-PCR reads through MiXCR, storing one row per CDR3 protein. This sample has 9,000 to 15,000 distinct CDR3 sequences, with about 23% found just once. The sequencing input was blood, either unsorted or a sorted T cell fraction (not recorded which). The receptors come from a human donor who was either an allogeneic HSCT recipient or a stem cell or donor lymphocyte infusion donor (not recorded which). It is not recorded whose cells these are; they may come from a transplant donor. Both conserved end residues are part of each CDR3. A D gene is named only where the DNA matches it firmly. Size is stated for part of the rows, as once, few or many counts, or as a class when the clone is expanded.

CDR3nt,CDR3aa,j_gene,d_gene,v_gene,abundance
TGTGCCAGCACCTCCAGGGAGGGCTATGGCTACACCTTC,CASTSREGYGYTF,TRBJ1-2,.,TRBV12-3/TRBV12-4,.
TGTGCCAGCAGCCAACGGACAGGGGAGAATGAAAAACTGTTTTTT,CASSQRTGENEKLFF,TRBJ1-4,TRBD1,TRBV3-1,.
TGTGCCAGCTCCCTGAGGAGAAATTCACCCCTCCACTTT,CASSLRRNSPLHF,TRBJ1-6,.,TRBV5-6,few
TGCGCCAGCGCCCGGGACAGTTACGAGCAGTACTTC,CASARDSYEQYF,TRBJ2-7,TRBD1,TRBV5-1,many
TGTGCCAGCAGCTTGCCCTACAGGGGGGAGGCTGAAGCTTTCTTT,CASSLPYRGEAEAFF,TRBJ1-1,TRBD1,TRBV11-2,.
TGTGCCAGCAGCATCGGACAGGCAGGGAGCTACACCTTC,CASSIGQAGSYTF,TRBJ1-2,TRBD1,TRBV5-6,many
TGCAGTGATAGCGCGAATTCCCTCGATGAGCAGTTCTTC,CSDSANSLDEQFF,TRBJ2-1,.,TRBV20-1,.
TGTGCCAGCAGCTCCGCCCTTAGCTATGGCTACACCTTC,CASSSALSYGYTF,TRBJ1-2,.,TRBV5-4,many
TGTGCCAGCAGTTACTCGGAGGGTGGGATTAATTCACCCCTCCACTTT,CASSYSEGGINSPLHF,TRBJ1-6,.,TRBV6-5,.
TGTGCCAGCAGCAGACAGCTTCCGGGAAACACCATATATTTT,CASSRQLPGNTIYF,TRBJ1-3,.,TRBV5-5,once
TGTGCCAGCAGTTTAGGGAGGGCCCACACTGAAGCTTTCTTT,CASSLGRAHTEAFF,TRBJ1-1,.,TRBV12-3/TRBV12-4,.
TGTGCCAGCAGCCCGACAGGGGGCTCTGGAAACACCATATATTTT,CASSPTGGSGNTIYF,TRBJ1-3,TRBD1,TRBV7-9,few
TGTGCCAGCAGTGGGGGGCTGGGTTCGAACACTGAAGCTTTCTTT,CASSGGLGSNTEAFF,TRBJ1-1,.,TRBV6-1,.
TGTGCCAGCAGTTATGACAGGGGATTTTACGAGCAGTACTTC,CASSYDRGFYEQYF,TRBJ2-7,TRBD1,TRBV6-5,.
TGTGCCAGCAGCTTGGCGGGAGTCTACAATGAGCAGTTCTTC,CASSLAGVYNEQFF,TRBJ2-1,TRBD2,TRBV13,few
TGTGCCAGCAGGGAATCCTACAATGAGCAGTTCTTC,CASRESYNEQFF,TRBJ2-1,.,TRBV12-3/TRBV12-4,few
TGTGCCAGCACCATGCCGGGACAGGGAGCCACTGAAGCTTTCTTT,CASTMPGQGATEAFF,TRBJ1-1,TRBD1,TRBV5-6,many
TGTGCCAGCAGCCTCCGGACAGCTAACACTGAAGCTTTCTTT,CASSLRTANTEAFF,TRBJ1-1,.,TRBV7-6,.
TGTGCCAGCTCACCAACTAGCGGGAGAATTTCCGACGGGAATGAGCAGTTCTTC,CASSPTSGRISDGNEQFF,TRBJ2-1,TRBD2,TRBV18,.
TGCAGTGCTAGGGAGGACAGGCCACCCTACGAGCAGTACTTC,CSAREDRPPYEQYF,TRBJ2-7,TRBD1,TRBV20-1,.
TGTGCCAGCAGTTTAACAGGGGGAGATTATGGCTACACCTTC,CASSLTGGDYGYTF,TRBJ1-2,TRBD1,TRBV12-3/TRBV12-4,few
TGTGCCAGCAGCCCGACAGGGGTGAAAGCTACTGAAGCTTTCTTT,CASSPTGVKATEAFF,TRBJ1-1,TRBD1,TRBV7-9,.
TGTGCCAGCAGCCCTGAAGTTCTAAACACTGAAGCTTTCTTT,CASSPEVLNTEAFF,TRBJ1-1,.,TRBV28,medium-sized
TGCAGCGTTGAAGGGTGGAGGGCAGACAATGAGCAGTTCTTC,CSVEGWRADNEQFF,TRBJ2-1,.,TRBV29-1,.
TGCGCCAGCAGCTGGGGACAGGGGAAAGGATCACCCCTCCACTTT,CASSWGQGKGSPLHF,TRBJ1-6,TRBD1,TRBV5-1,few
TGCGCCAGCAGCTTCCTTGAGCTCCATCCTCAAGAGACCCAGTACTTC,CASSFLELHPQETQYF,TRBJ2-5,.,TRBV5-1,.
TGCAGCGCCCGAGGGGGACAGTCCTACGAGCAGTACTTC,CSARGGQSYEQYF,TRBJ2-7,TRBD1,TRBV29-1,few
TGTGCCAGCAGCTTAGCACCCCCGGGACCCCTCTACAATGAGCAGTTCTTC,CASSLAPPGPLYNEQFF,TRBJ2-1,.,TRBV7-6,.
TGCAGTGCTAGCCGCAGGCCGACGGAGGGGTCCTACTATGGCTACACCTTC,CSASRRPTEGSYYGYTF,TRBJ1-2,.,TRBV20-1,.
TGTGCCAGCAGCCCGACGACTACAGGGGTTAAGGGCTACACCTTC,CASSPTTTGVKGYTF,TRBJ1-2,TRBD1,TRBV5-8,few
TGTGCCACCAGTGATTTCGGGACTAGCGGGAGTATAGGTGATACGCAGTATTTT,CATSDFGTSGSIGDTQYF,TRBJ2-3,TRBD2,TRBV24-1,.
TGCGCCAGCAGCCAAGACCGGGGGCCATTTAGTGAGCAGTTCTTC,CASSQDRGPFSEQFF,TRBJ2-1,.,TRBV4-3,.
TGTGCCAGCAGGGGGAACGCTGGAAACACCATATATTTT,CASRGNAGNTIYF,TRBJ1-3,.,TRBV2,many
TGCGGAACCGTTAGCGGGAACTACAATGAGCAGTTCTTC,CGTVSGNYNEQFF,TRBJ2-1,TRBD2,TRBV20-1,.
TGTGCCAGCAGACCTTTCGGACAGGGCCTAAATTCACCCCTCCACTTT,CASRPFGQGLNSPLHF,TRBJ1-6,TRBD1,TRBV2,medium-sized
TGTGCCAGCAGCTACAGGGTACGGGGCTACACCTTC,CASSYRVRGYTF,TRBJ1-2,.,TRBV12-3/TRBV12-4,.
TGTGCCATCAGTGACCGGGACAGGGGTCATCAGCCCCAGCATTTT,CAISDRDRGHQPQHF,TRBJ1-5,TRBD1,TRBV10-3,.
TGCGCCAGCAGCTTGATATGGGGGGCGAACACTGAAGCTTTCTTT,CASSLIWGANTEAFF,TRBJ1-1,.,TRBV5-1,few
TGCAGCGTTGGGCCTAGGACGGTCTATGGCTACACCTTC,CSVGPRTVYGYTF,TRBJ1-2,.,TRBV29-1,.
TGTGCCATCAGGAGGGGGCGAGGGAACTACGAGCAGTACTTC,CAIRRGRGNYEQYF,TRBJ2-7,TRBD1,TRBV10-3,.
TGTGCCAGCAGTCCGACGTCGACTAATGAAAAACTGTTTTTT,CASSPTSTNEKLFF,TRBJ1-4,.,TRBV6-5,.
TGTGCCAGCGATCGGTTGGGGACAGGGAGTCAGCCCCAGCATTTT,CASDRLGTGSQPQHF,TRBJ1-5,TRBD1,TRBV28,.
TGTGCCAGCAGTTTCTCGGGGTATGGCTACACCTTC,CASSFSGYGYTF,TRBJ1-2,.,TRBV28,.
TGTGCCAGCAGACTAGTGGGGACCCAGTACTTC,CASRLVGTQYF,TRBJ2-5,.,TRBV12-3/TRBV12-4,few
TGCGCCAGCAGCCAGCCCCACGGGACGATGAACACTGAAGCTTTCTTT,CASSQPHGTMNTEAFF,TRBJ1-1,.,TRBV5-1,.
TGTGCCACCAGCACCAGAGGAGGGGACACTGAAGCTTTCTTT,CATSTRGGDTEAFF,TRBJ1-1,.,TRBV15,few
TGTGCCAGCACTCTCGGGGGGTCTAGGAACACTGAAGCTTTCTTT,CASTLGGSRNTEAFF,TRBJ1-1,.,TRBV12-3/TRBV12-4,many
TGCAGCGTTGAATTGGCGGGAGGGCGGTTCTTC,CSVELAGGRFF,TRBJ2-1,TRBD2,TRBV29-1,.
TGTGCCAGCAGCCCACACAATGCGCAGAACACTGAAGCTTTCTTT,CASSPHNAQNTEAFF,TRBJ1-1,.,TRBV7-2,.
TGTGCCAGCAGCCAGGGGTACGGGAGAGGCTCCTACAATGAGCAGTTCTTC,CASSQGYGRGSYNEQFF,TRBJ2-1,.,TRBV14,.
TGTGCCAGCAGTCCTGGTGGGGCGCTCGAAGCTTTCTTT,CASSPGGALEAFF,TRBJ1-1,.,TRBV6-5,many
TGTGCCAGCTCACCACCGGGACTAGCGGGAGGACGCTCCTACGAGCAGTACTTC,CASSPPGLAGGRSYEQYF,TRBJ2-7,TRBD2,TRBV18,.
TGCGCCAGCAGGCCCGGGACTAGCTTCTACGAGCAGTACTTC,CASRPGTSFYEQYF,TRBJ2-7,TRBD2,TRBV5-1,few
TGTGCCATCAGTGATCCCTTGCCCCGAGGCCACGAGCAGTACTTC,CAISDPLPRGHEQYF,TRBJ2-7,.,TRBV10-3,once
TGTGCCAGCAGCTTAGAGCGTGACAGGGCGAACACCGGGGAGCTGTTTTTT,CASSLERDRANTGELFF,TRBJ2-2,TRBD1,TRBV7-9,.